Sequencing of this T cell receptor (beta chain) was carried out in a study of early T cells in non-severe SARS-CoV-2 infection. Study as a whole: Chains were not paired, and sequencing was done on bulk RNA from unsorted whole blood. Study results and limitations: In VDJdb matching, anti-spike CD8 responses were favored while private and CD4 specificities went missing.

cDNA molecules, individually, were tagged with unique molecular identifiers. TCRdb ran MiXCR on the 5' RACE reads and lists one entry per CDR3 protein. Here the sample spans some 70,000 distinct CDR3 sequences, around 4.6% being singletons. This clonotype was seen many times. What it recognizes is unknown. The junction had 1 base not matched to a gene; V was cut back by 0 bases and J by 8 bases. Germline V gene lookup returns CDR1 SEHNR and CDR2 FQNEAQ (reference sequence). The length of the CDR3 is 13 residues. The sequence was obtained from an adult who was a healthcare worker with PCR-confirmed SARS-CoV-2 infection or an uninfected control (not recorded which). V usage is TRBV7-9 and J usage is TRBJ2-1; 7 positions match TRBD1. Sequencing input: whole blood. CDR3 residues: CASSLAGGDEQFF. The CDR3 DNA reads TGTGCCAGCAGCTTAGCAGGGGGCGATGAGCAGTTCTTC. Combining the CDR3 with reference TRBV7-9 and TRBJ2-1 gives the whole variable domain DTGVSQNPRHKITKRGQNVTFRCDPISEHNRLYWYRQTLGQGPEFLTYFQNEAQLEKSRLLSDRFSAERPKGSFSTLEIQRTEQGDSAMYLCASSLAGGDEQFFGPGTRLTVL.